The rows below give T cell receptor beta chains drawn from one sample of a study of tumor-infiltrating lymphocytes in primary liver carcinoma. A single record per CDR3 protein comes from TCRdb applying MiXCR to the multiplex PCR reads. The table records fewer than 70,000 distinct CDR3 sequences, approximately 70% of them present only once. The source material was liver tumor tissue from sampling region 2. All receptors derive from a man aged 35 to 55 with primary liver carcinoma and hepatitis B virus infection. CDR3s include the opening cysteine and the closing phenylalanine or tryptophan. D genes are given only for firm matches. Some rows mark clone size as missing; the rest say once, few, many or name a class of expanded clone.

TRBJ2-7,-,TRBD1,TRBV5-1,CASSPRTGEQYF,TGCGCTAGCAGCCCCAGGACAGGGGAGCAGTACTTC
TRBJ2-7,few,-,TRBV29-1,CSVEPPGSFEQYF,TGCAGCGTTGAACCGCCAGGATCCTTCGAGCAGTACTTC
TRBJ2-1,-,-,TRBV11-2,CASSRAASSYNYQFF,TGTGCCAGCAGCAGGGCGGCCAGCTCCTACAATTACCAGTTCTTC
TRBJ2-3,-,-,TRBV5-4,CVSSLESFDTQFF,TGTGTCAGCAGCTTGGAAAGTTTCGATACGCAGTTTTTT
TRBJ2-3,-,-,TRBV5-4,CASSLESFDAQYF,TGTGCCAGCAGCTTGGAGAGTTTCGATGCGCAGTATTTT
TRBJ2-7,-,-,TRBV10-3,CAISDILTTYEQYF,TGTGCCATCTCTGACATCTTGACTACCTACGAGCAGTACTTC
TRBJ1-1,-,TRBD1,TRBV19,CASSEYIGTVNTEVFF,TGTGCCAGTAGTGAATATATTGGGACAGTAAACACTGAAGTTTTCTTT
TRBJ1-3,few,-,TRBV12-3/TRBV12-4,CASSFRGAGNTIYF,TGTGCCAGCAGTTTTCGGGGGGCTGGAAACACCATATATTTT
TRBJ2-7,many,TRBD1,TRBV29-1,CNVAPTGLHEQYF,TGCAACGTTGCCCCGACAGGGCTCCACGAGCAGTACTTC
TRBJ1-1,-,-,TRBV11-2,CASSLEPGPNTEAFF,TGTGCCAGCAGCTTAGAACCAGGGCCGAACACTGAAGCTTTCTTT
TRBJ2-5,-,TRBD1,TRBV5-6,CVSSLRGLETQYF,TGTGTCAGCAGCTTAAGGGGGCTAGAGACCCAGTACTTC
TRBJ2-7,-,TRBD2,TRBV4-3,CASSRGTSGASYEQYF,TGCGCCAGCAGCCGTGGGACTAGCGGAGCCTCCTACGAGCAGTACTTC
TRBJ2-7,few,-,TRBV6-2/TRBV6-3,CASSYSSISYEQYF,TGTGCCAGCAGTTACTCCTCCATCTCCTACGAGCAGTACTTC
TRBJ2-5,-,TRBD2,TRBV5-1,CASGLAGRGIQETRYF,TGCGCCAGCGGCTTGGCTGGGCGGGGGATCCAAGAGACCCGGTACTTC
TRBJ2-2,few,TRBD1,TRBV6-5,CASSRDRTGELFF,TGTGCCAGTTCGCGGGACAGGACCGGGGAGCTGTTTTTT
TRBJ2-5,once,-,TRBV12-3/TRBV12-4,CVSSLIEGETQYF,TGTGTCAGCAGTTTAATTGAAGGGGAGACCCAGTACTTC
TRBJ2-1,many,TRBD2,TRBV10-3,CATSGLAGYNEQFF,TGTGCCACCTCCGGACTAGCGGGATACAATGAGCAGTTCTTC
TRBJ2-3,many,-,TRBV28,CASSKQIVDFMRDDPNTDTQYF,TGTGCCAGCAGTAAACAGATAGTTGATTTTATGCGGGACGACCCAAACACAGATACGCAGTATTTT
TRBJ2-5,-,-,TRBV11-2,CASSQTPYGGKETQYF,TGTGCCAGCAGCCAAACTCCTTATGGGGGGAAAGAGACCCAGTACTTT
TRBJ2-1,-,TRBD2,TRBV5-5,CASSYQTSRTYNKQFF,TGTGCCAGCAGCTATCAGACTAGCAGGACATACAATAAGCAGTTCTTC
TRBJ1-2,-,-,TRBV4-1,CASNQDSDPFHGYTF,TGCGCCAGCAACCAAGATTCGGACCCTTTCCACGGCTACACCTTC
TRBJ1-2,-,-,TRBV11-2,CASSPLWARDYTF,TGTGCCAGCAGCCCCCTTTGGGCCCGCGACTACACCTTC
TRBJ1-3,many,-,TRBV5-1,CASSGGLSGNTIYF,TGCGCCAGCAGCGGGGGCCTCTCTGGAAACACCATATATTTT
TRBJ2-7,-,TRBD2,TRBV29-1,CSGGDSDLHKQYF,TGTAGCGGGGGGGACTCTGACCTCCACAAGCAGTACTTC
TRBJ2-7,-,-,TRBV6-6,CASSYSEQRNSYEQYF,TGTGCCAGCAGTTACTCGGAACAGAGGAACTCCTACGAGCAGTACTTC
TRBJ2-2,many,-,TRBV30,CAWKGDTGELFF,TGTGCCTGGAAAGGGGACACCGGGGAGCTGTTTTTT
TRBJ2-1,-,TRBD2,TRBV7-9,CASSPGLGLNEQFF,TGTGCCAGCAGCCCGGGACTAGGTCTCAATGAGCAGTTCTTC
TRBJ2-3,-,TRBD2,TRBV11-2,CASSQTPGGGKLSDTQYF,TGTGCCAGCAGCCAAACTCCTGGCGGGGGGAAACTGTCAGATACGCAGTATTTT
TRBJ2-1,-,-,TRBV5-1,CASSLWQAEYNEQFF,TGCGCCAGCAGCTTGTGGCAAGCGGAATACAATGAGCAGTTCTTT
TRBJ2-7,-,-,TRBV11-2,CASSLSMGKSYEQYF,TGTGCCAGCAGCCTATCTATGGGAAAATCCTACGAGCAGTACTTC
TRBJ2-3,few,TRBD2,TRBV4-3,CASSQDALAADTQYF,TGCGCCAGCAGCCAAGATGCCCTAGCGGCAGATACGCAGTATTTT
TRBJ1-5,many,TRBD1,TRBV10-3,CATTGTDQAPQHF,TGTGCCACGACCGGGACAGACCAGGCGCCCCAGCATTTT
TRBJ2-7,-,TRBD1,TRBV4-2,CASCQGGLAGEHYF,TGTGCCAGCTGCCAAGGGGGCTTGGCGGGCGAGCATTACTTC
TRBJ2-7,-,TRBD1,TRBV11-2,CTSSSRWTGENEQYF,TGTACCAGCAGCTCACGATGGACAGGGGAAAACGAGCAGTACTTC
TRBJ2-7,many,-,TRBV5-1,CASSKGPGTYEQYF,TGCGCCAGCAGCAAAGGCCCAGGAACCTACGAGCAGTACTTC
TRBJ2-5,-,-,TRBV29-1,CSVEEMIGGKEIQYF,TGCAGCGTTGAAGAAATGATAGGGGGTAAAGAGATCCAGTACTTC
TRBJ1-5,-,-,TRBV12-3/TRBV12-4,CANSSGMGQPQHF,TGTGCCAACAGTTCAGGGATGGGACAGCCCCAGCATTTT
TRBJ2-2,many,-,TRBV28,CASSLMRRAGELFF,TGTGCCAGCAGTTTAATGCGGCGGGCCGGGGAGCTGTTTTTT
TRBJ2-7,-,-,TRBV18,CASSPRRAYEQYF,TGTGCCAGCTCACCACGGAGGGCCTATGAGCAGTATTTC
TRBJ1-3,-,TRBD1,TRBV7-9,CASSLEVYAGGPGSTIYF,TGTGCCAGCAGCTTAGAGGTCTACGCAGGGGGTCCTGGAAGCACCATATATTTT
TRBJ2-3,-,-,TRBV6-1,CANSPRGGSTDTQYF,TGCGCCAACTCACCCAGGGGCGGGAGCACAGATACGCAGTATTTT
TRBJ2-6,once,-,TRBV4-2,CASSQEASYGANILTF,TGTGCCAGCAGCCAAGAAGCAAGCTATGGGGCCAACATCCTGACTTTC
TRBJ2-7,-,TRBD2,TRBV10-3,CVITKRSGLAGGFSYEYYF,TGTGTCATCACCAAACGATCGGGACTAGCGGGAGGGTTCTCCTACGAGTATTACTTC
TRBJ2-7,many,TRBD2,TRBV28,CASSFLAGNYEQYF,TGTGCCAGCAGTTTTCTAGCGGGCAACTACGAGCAGTACTTC
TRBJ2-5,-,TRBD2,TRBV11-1,CASSFETSGRETQYF,TGTGCCAGCAGCTTTGAGACTAGCGGGAGAGAGACCCAGTACTTC
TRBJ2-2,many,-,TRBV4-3,CASSQDLGVELFF,TGCGCCAGCAGCCAAGATTTGGGGGTGGAGCTGTTTTTT
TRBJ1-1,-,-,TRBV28,CDSSSHRDWNTEAFF,TGTGACAGCAGTTCTCACCGGGACTGGAACACCGAAGCTTTCTTT
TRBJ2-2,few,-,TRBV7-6,CASSTGPAGNTGELFF,TGTGCCAGCAGCACGGGCCCAGCTGGGAACACCGGGGAGCTGTTTTTT
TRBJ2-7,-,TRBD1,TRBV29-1,CSVCRGQYF,TGCAGCGTCTGCAGGGGGCAATACTTC
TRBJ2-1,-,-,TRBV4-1,CASRPELVGAYNEQFF,TGCGCCAGCAGGCCCGAACTAGTGGGGGCTTACAATGAGCAGTTCTTC
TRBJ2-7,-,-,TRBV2,CASSGNRAVSYEQYF,TGTGCCAGCAGTGGGAACAGGGCGGTCTCCTACGAACAGTACTTT
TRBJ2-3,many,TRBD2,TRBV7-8,CASSSPGTSGKSTQYF,TGTGCCAGCAGCTCCCCCGGGACTAGCGGGAAGAGTACGCAGTATTTT